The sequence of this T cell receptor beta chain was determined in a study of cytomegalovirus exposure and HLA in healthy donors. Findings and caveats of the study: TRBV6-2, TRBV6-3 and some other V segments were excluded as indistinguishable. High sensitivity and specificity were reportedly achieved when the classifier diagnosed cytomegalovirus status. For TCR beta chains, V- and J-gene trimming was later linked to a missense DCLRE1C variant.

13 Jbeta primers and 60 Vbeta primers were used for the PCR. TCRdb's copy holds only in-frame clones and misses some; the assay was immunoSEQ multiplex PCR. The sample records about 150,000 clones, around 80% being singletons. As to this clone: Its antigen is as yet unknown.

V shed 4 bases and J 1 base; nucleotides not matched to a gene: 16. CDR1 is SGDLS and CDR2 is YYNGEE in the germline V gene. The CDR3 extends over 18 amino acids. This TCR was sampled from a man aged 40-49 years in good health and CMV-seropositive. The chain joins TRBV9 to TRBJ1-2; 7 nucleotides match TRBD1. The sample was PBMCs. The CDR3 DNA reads TGTGCCAGCAGCCGGAACTCCAGGGGGACCCAGATTAACTATGGCTACACCTTC. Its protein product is CASSRNSRGTQINYGYTF.